The 15 T cell receptor beta chains presented below share a single source sample, sequenced in a study of Ad26.COV2.S vaccination and SARS-CoV-2 variants. Treatment specified: some 20 received Ad26.COV2.S at low or high dose, single or two shots; about 5 received placebo; per-sample allocation not given. Sampling was done on day 63 after the first vaccine or placebo injection. Assay: immunoSEQ multiplex PCR; the TCRdb copy retains only in-frame clones and omits some. The sample lists more than 300,000 clones, over 80% seen once, with under 2.5% in the top ten. The sample was peripheral blood, taken in a trial of Ad26.COV2.S vaccine versus placebo. The receptors derive from a person between 18 and 65 years old who received the Ad26.COV2.S COVID-19 vaccine or a placebo.

The chain couples TRBV5-1 to TRBJ2-3, with TRBD2 as a possible D gene (5 bases). The germline V gene has CDR1 SGHRS and CDR2 YFSETQ. Trimming removed 0 bases from V and 2 bases from J, with 13 bases in between. This CDR3 has 16 residues. The CDR3: CASSLGLLHFTDTQYF. CDR3 in DNA: TGCGCCAGCAGCTTGGGACTACTCCACTTCACAGATACGCAGTATTTT.

In this sample, this clone turned up a few times. The chain links TRBV5-1 to TRBJ1-2; D unclear. The CDR3 is made up of 12 amino acids. V was pared by 4 bases and J by 1 base, with 5 bases between. CDR1 and CDR2 (germline): SGHRS, YFSETQ. CDR3 sequence: CASSRNNYGYTF. CDR3 DNA sequence: TGCGCCAGCAGCCGAAATAACTATGGCTACACCTTC.

The rearrangement uses TRBV27 and TRBJ2-5; D perhaps matches TRBD2 (5 bases). The germline V and J ends were trimmed by 6 bases and 4 bases, with 18 bases remaining between them. Germline-derived CDR1 and CDR2 are MNHEY and SMNVEV (reference sequence). The CDR3 contains 15 residues. The DNA for the CDR3 is TGTGCCAGCAGACCCGAGGGATATAGGCGAGAGACCCAGTACTTC. Translation gives CASRPEGYRRETQYF.

This chain connects TRBV5-8 to TRBJ1-1, with TRBD1 identical over 9 bases. The CDR3 extends over 16 amino acids. Trimming removed 3 bases from V and 6 bases from J; junction bases left unmatched: 12. In germline, CDR1 is SGHTS, CDR2 YDEGEE. The DNA for the CDR3 is TGTGCCAGCAGCTACGGCCGGGACAGGGAATTAGCTGAAGCTTTCTTT. Its protein product is CASSYGRDRELAEAFF.

The chain links TRBV10-3 to TRBJ1-1; no firm D call. The CDR3 covers 15 residues. The V gene lost 4 bases and the J gene lost 0 bases, with 12 bases spanning the gap. CDR1 and CDR2 from the germline V gene are ENHRY and SYGVKD. This CDR3 reads CAISGHNGMNTEAFF. CDR3 coding DNA: TGTGCCATCAGTGGACATAACGGCATGAACACTGAAGCTTTCTTT.

There are a few counts of this clone. CDR3 protein: CASSVGATGHGSQPQHF. The CDR3 nucleotides read TGTGCCAGCAGCGTCGGGGCGACAGGTCATGGGAGTCAGCCCCAGCATTTT. This rearrangement joins TRBV9 to TRBJ1-5, with D maybe TRBD1 (6 bases). The CDR3 consists of 17 residues. Trimming shortened V by 2 bases and J by 6 bases, and 21 bases separated the two germline ends. Per the germline V gene, CDR1 is SGDLS and CDR2 is YYNGEE.

The rearrangement links TRBV5-4 to TRBJ2-1; 12 bases line up with TRBD1. The CDR3 totals 18 residues. Germline-derived CDR1 and CDR2 are SGHNT and YYREEE (reference sequence). With 3 bases clipped from V and 5 bases from J, the junction kept 12 bases outside the gene matches. The CDR3 spells CASSSPFQGDRGHNEQFF. DNA for the CDR3: TGTGCCAGCAGCTCCCCTTTTCAGGGGGACAGGGGGCACAATGAGCAGTTCTTC.

This chain connects TRBV14 to TRBJ2-7; 7 positions match TRBD1. In germline, CDR1 is SGHDN, CDR2 FVKESK. The V and J ends lost 1 base and 1 base, in that order; junction bases with no gene match: 7. The length of the CDR3 is 16 residues. CDR3 coding DNA: TGTGCCAGCAGCCAAGGGGGCAGGGGGAGTTCCTACGAGCAGTACTTC. This encodes CASSQGGRGSSYEQYF. Together with reference TRBV14 and TRBJ2-7, the CDR3 gives the full variable domain: EAGVTQFPSHSVIEKGQTVTLRCDPISGHDNLYWYRRVMGKEIKFLLHFVKESKQDESGMPNNRFLAERTGGTYSTLKVQPAELEDSGVYFCASSQGGRGSSYEQYFGPGTRLTVT.

The chain links TRBV5-1 to TRBJ1-4, with TRBD1 matching 8 bases. The CDR3 sequence is 15 residues long. Unmatched junction bases numbered 4, after V lost 3 bases and J lost 3 bases. Germline lookup yields CDR1 SGHRS and CDR2 YFSETQ. The CDR3 spells CASSWDRFANEKLFF. CDR3 DNA sequence: TGCGCCAGCAGCTGGGACAGGTTTGCTAATGAAAAACTGTTTTTT.

This clone showed up just once. CDR3 DNA sequence: TGTGCCAGCAGCCCCGCGGACCGAGCCCCCGGTGGCTACACCTTC. It translates to CASSPADRAPGGYTF. The V call is TRBV3-1 (or the pseudogene TRBV3-2), the J call TRBJ1-2; D is unresolved. V was shortened by 4 bases and J by 7 bases, with 19 bases between the two germline ends. CDR1 LGHDT and CDR2 YNNKEL come from the germline V gene (reference sequence). This CDR3 contains 15 residues.

The J gene is TRBJ2-6, the V gene TRBV27, with D uncertain. This CDR3 contains 13 residues. Germline V gives CDR1 MNHEY, CDR2 SMNVEV (reference sequence). Trimming took 8 bases from V and 0 from J, leaving 5 bases between them. CDR3 in DNA: TGTGCCAGCCTACGCTCTGGGGCCAACGTCCTGACTTTC. This gives the protein CASLRSGANVLTF.

The chain couples TRBV7-9 to TRBJ2-7; D is possibly TRBD1 (6 bases). CDR1 SEHNR and CDR2 FQNEAQ come from the germline V gene (reference sequence). The CDR3 is 14 residues long. The germline V and J ends were trimmed by 1 base and 3 bases, with 10 bases remaining between them. The CDR3 nucleotides are TGTGCCAGCAGCTTAGAGACAGGTAACTACGAGCAGTACTTC. Residues: CASSLETGNYEQYF.

This clone has only a few counts. The identical CDR3 is also encoded by other nucleotide sequences in the sample. The genes are TRBV28 and TRBJ1-2, with D tentatively TRBD1 (5 bases). Trimming removed 6 bases from V and 5 bases from J, with 10 bases in between. The CDR3 is made up of 12 amino acids. Per germline, CDR1 MDHEN and CDR2 SYDVKM. CDR3 loop: CASRPGGYGYTF. CDR3 nucleotide sequence: TGTGCCAGCAGGCCCGGGGGGTATGGCTACACCTTC.

The chain employs TRBV24-1 and TRBJ2-2; 8 bases fit TRBD1. Losses at the gene ends were 2 bases for V and 4 bases for J; bases not matched to a gene: 5. This CDR3 has 16 amino acids. In germline, CDR1 is KGHDR, CDR2 SFDVKD. CDR3 bases: TGTGCCACCAGTGATTGGACAGGGTTTGGCACCGGGGAGCTGTTTTTT. It translates to CATSDWTGFGTGELFF.

This chain uses TRBV11-3 with TRBJ1-1; 7 nucleotides agree with TRBD1. From germline, CDR1 is SGHNT and CDR2 YENEEA. This CDR3 is built from 15 residues. The junction had 5 bases not matched to a gene; V was cut back by 3 bases and J by 1 base. CDR3 in amino acids: CASSLSRDRNTEAFF. The CDR3 DNA sequence: TGTGCCAGCAGCTTGTCCCGGGACAGGAACACTGAAGCTTTCTTT.